The next 24 T cell receptor beta chains were all read from a single sample in a study of OX40 agonist ivuxolimab in advanced cancers. The protocol was immunoSEQ multiplex PCR, while the TCRdb copy is restricted to in-frame clones and leaves out a portion. The sample consists of tens of thousands of clones, roughly 84% of them appearing once. The sequencing used CD4+ or CD8+ T cells sorted from blood, collected in a trial of the OX40 agonist ivuxolimab. Every receptor here comes from an adult with an advanced solid tumor such as melanoma, head and neck, liver or kidney cancer.

CDR3 amino acids: CASSWSGQAKGYTF. Written as DNA, the CDR3 is TGTGCCAGCAGCTGGTCGGGACAGGCGAAAGGCTACACCTTC. The V call is TRBV5-4, the J call TRBJ1-2, with 8 bases aligning to TRBD1. The germline V gene has CDR1 SGHNT and CDR2 YYREEE (reference sequence). CDR3 length equals 14 residues. The V and J ends lost 3 bases and 8 bases, in that order; junction bases with no gene match: 9.

Only a few counts were recorded for this clone. Other DNA sequences in the same sample also yield this CDR3. This chain joins TRBV9 and TRBJ1-2; D gene ambiguous. The CDR3 consists of 13 residues. Germline-derived CDR1 and CDR2 are SGDLS and YYNGEE. Deletions cut 0 bases from V and 2 bases from J, with 5 bases between. CDR3 nucleotide sequence: TGTGCCAGCAGCGTAGTTGGGAACTATGGCTACACCTTC. Translated: CASSVVGNYGYTF. The complete variable domain, with remaining parts taken from reference TRBV9 and TRBJ1-2, reads DSGVTQTPKHLITATGQRVTLRCSPRSGDLSVYWYQQSLDQGLQFLIQYYNGEERAKGNILERFSAQQFPDLHSELNLSSLELGDSALYFCASSVVGNYGYTFGSGTRLTVV.

The CDR3 is CASSIAAGETDTQYF. DNA for the CDR3: TGTGCCAGTAGTATAGCTGCGGGGGAGACAGATACGCAGTATTTT. This sequence joins TRBV19 and TRBJ2-3; 7 bases fit TRBD2. Germline assignment: CDR1 LNHDA and CDR2 SQIVND (reference sequence). The CDR3 consists of 15 residues. The trim removed 1 base at V and 3 bases at J, leaving 4 bases unmatched.

CDR3 protein: CASSFRLAGSAGELFF. Here the CDR3 DNA reads TGTGCCAGCAGCTTTAGACTAGCGGGCTCGGCCGGGGAGCTGTTTTTT. The genes are TRBV5-5 and TRBJ2-2, with 10 bases matching TRBD2. The germline CDR1 and CDR2 sequences are SGHKS and YYEKEE (reference sequence). The CDR3 has 16 amino acids. With 2 bases clipped from V and 6 bases from J, the junction kept 7 bases outside the gene matches.

This sequence joins TRBV9 and TRBJ1-1; D gene ambiguous. V gave up 0 bases and J gave up 3 bases, with 9 bases separating them. The CDR3 has 14 residues. Germline V gives CDR1 SGDLS, CDR2 YYNGEE. DNA for the CDR3: TGTGCCAGCAGCGTAGGGGCAGCGGACACTGAAGCTTTCTTT. Translated, it gives CASSVGAADTEAFF.

A remark on this clone: The same CDR3 can be traced to other DNA sequences in this sample. The chain links TRBV6-5 to TRBJ2-2; D possibly corresponds to TRBD1 (5 bases). V shed 0 bases and J shed 6 bases, with 8 bases lying between them. Germline CDR1 reads MNHEY; CDR2 reads SVGAGI. The CDR3 contains 14 residues. The DNA for the CDR3 is TGTGCCAGCAGTTACTCCCAGGGCCCCGGGGAGCTGTTTTTT. It yields the protein CASSYSQGPGELFF.

In its sample, this clone was seen once. CDR3 nucleotide sequence: TGTGCCAGCAGCAATTCTATTACCGCGGGGGAGCAGTACTTC. Translating it yields CASSNSITAGEQYF. This chain uses TRBV7-3 with TRBJ2-7; tentative D call: TRBD2 (6 bases). CDR1 is SGHTA, CDR2 FQGTGA, per germline. Deletions cut 5 bases from V and 7 bases from J, with 18 bases between. The CDR3 is made up of 14 amino acids.

The table lists this clone with a count of one. The CDR3: CASSWDRNYGYTF. The CDR3 DNA reads TGTGCCAGCAGTTGGGACAGAAACTATGGCTACACCTTC. V gene TRBV28 combines with J gene TRBJ1-2, with 7 bases that match TRBD1. V trimming: 4 bases; J trimming: 2 bases; junction bases outside the gene matches: 1. The CDR3 sequence is 13 residues long. The germline V gene has CDR1 MDHEN and CDR2 SYDVKM.

This clone was counted once. The chain combines TRBV5-4 with TRBJ1-2, with a tentative D call TRBD1 (6 bases). The ends were cut back, 5 bases at V and 5 bases at J, with 13 bases in the middle. From germline, CDR1 is SGHNT and CDR2 YYREEE (reference sequence). The CDR3 covers 13 residues. For the CDR3, the DNA is TGTGCCAGCAGTAGAGGAGGGACATATGGCTACACCTTC. Its translation is CASSRGGTYGYTF. Full variable domain (outside the CDR3, taken from reference TRBV5-4 and TRBJ1-2): ETGVTQSPTHLIKTRGQQVTLRCSSQSGHNTVSWYQQALGQGPQFIFQYYREEENGRGNFPPRFSGLQFPNYSSELNVNALELDDSALYLCASSRGGTYGYTFGSGTRLTVV.

This clone was seen once. V is TRBV29-1 and J is TRBJ2-5, with unresolved D. This CDR3 contains 13 residues. In germline, CDR1 is SQVTM, CDR2 ANQGSEA. The V gene lost 3 bases and the J gene lost 2 bases, with 10 bases spanning the gap. This CDR3 reads CSVEVAAQETQYF. The CDR3 DNA sequence: TGCAGCGTTGAGGTCGCGGCTCAAGAGACCCAGTACTTC.

The chain recombines TRBV18 with TRBJ1-4; the match to TRBD1 covers 8 bases. The CDR3 runs to 14 residues. Losses at the gene ends were 4 bases for V and 4 bases for J; bases not matched to a gene: 2. Germline CDR1 and CDR2: KGHSH and LQKENI. CDR3 region: CASSLGQGNEKLFF. The CDR3 DNA follows: TGTGCCAGCTCACTTGGACAGGGTAATGAAAAACTGTTTTTT.

The chain joins TRBV28 to TRBJ2-1; perhaps TRBD2 as D (5 bases). From germline, CDR1 is MDHEN and CDR2 SYDVKM. V gave up 6 bases and J gave up 2 bases, with 14 bases separating them. This CDR3 comprises 15 residues. DNA of the CDR3: TGTGCCAGCAGACCTCCGGGGTCCACCTACAATGAGCAGTTCTTC. Its translation: CASRPPGSTYNEQFF.

The chain carries TRBV5-1 and TRBJ2-7, with D perhaps matching TRBD1 (6 bases). Trimming removed 1 base from V and 1 base from J, with 12 bases in between. From germline, CDR1 is SGHRS and CDR2 YFSETQ. The CDR3 spans 15 residues. The CDR3 here is CASSLTGPRSYEQYF. The CDR3 coding sequence is TGCGCCAGCAGCTTGACAGGGCCGCGGTCCTACGAGCAGTACTTC. Variable domain in full (rest from reference TRBV5-1 and TRBJ2-7): KAGVTQTPRYLIKTRGQQVTLSCSPISGHRSVSWYQQTPGQGLQFLFEYFSETQRNKGNFPGRFSGRQFSNSRSEMNVSTLELGDSALYLCASSLTGPRSYEQYFGPGTRLTVT.

The chain recombines TRBV28 with TRBJ1-2, with 8 bases fitting TRBD1. The CDR3 totals 14 residues. Germline assignment: CDR1 MDHEN and CDR2 SYDVKM. The V segment lost 6 bases and the J segment 5 bases; nucleotides outside the gene matches: 8. Here the CDR3 DNA reads TGTGCCAGCAGCCAGGGGGCCCCTAGGTATGGCTACACCTTC. Protein: CASSQGAPRYGYTF.

The genes are TRBV9 and TRBJ1-2, with D tentatively TRBD1 (5 bases). The length of the CDR3 is 13 residues. CDR1 is SGDLS, CDR2 YYNGEE, per germline. V shed 1 base and J shed 7 bases, with 11 bases lying between them. The CDR3 region has the DNA TGTGCCAGCAGCGTATCCGGGGGTAGTGGCTACACCTTC. It encodes CASSVSGGSGYTF.

The J gene is TRBJ2-7, the V gene TRBV2; 8 bases are a match to TRBD1. V was pared by 6 bases and J by 2 bases, with 12 bases of the junction left unmatched. The germline V gene encodes CDR1 SNHLY and CDR2 FYNNEI. The CDR3 has 16 amino acids. The CDR3 here is CASSSNQGARTYEQYF. The CDR3 DNA follows: TGTGCCAGCAGCTCTAATCAGGGGGCGCGTACCTACGAGCAGTACTTC.

This clone was found once. V and J are TRBV7-2 and TRBJ2-5, with D perhaps given as TRBD1 or TRBD2 (5 bases each). CDR1 and CDR2 (germline): SGHTA, FQGNSA. Trimming removed 0 bases at V and 5 bases at J, with 13 bases between. This CDR3 is 15 amino acids long. The CDR3 here is CASSLAGPPQETQYF. Written as DNA, the CDR3 is TGTGCCAGCAGCTTAGCGGGACCACCTCAGGAGACCCAGTACTTC.

V is TRBV14 and J is TRBJ1-1; D gene uncertain. Trimming removed 0 bases from V and 1 base from J, with 15 bases in between. This CDR3 spans 17 amino acids. Germline V gene sequence: CDR1 SGHDN, CDR2 FVKESK. CDR3 DNA: TGTGCCAGCAGCCAAGAAGCCCTGGGTCCGGCGAACACTGAAGCTTTCTTT. Protein product: CASSQEALGPANTEAFF.

This sequence joins TRBV6-5 and TRBJ1-2, with D unclear. V lost 2 bases and J lost 4, with 8 bases in between. Germline values: CDR1 MNHEY, CDR2 SVGAGI. The CDR3 sequence is 13 residues long. The CDR3 is CASSYGQAYGYTF. CDR3 in DNA: TGTGCCAGCAGTTACGGGCAGGCCTATGGCTACACCTTC.

The rearrangement uses TRBV6-4 and TRBJ1-2; D perhaps matches TRBD1 (6 bases). CDR3 length equals 15 residues. Germline CDR1 MRHNA, CDR2 SNTAGT. Trimming removed 0 bases from V and 8 bases from J, with 16 bases in between. The CDR3 nucleotides are TGTGCCAGCAGTGACTCGTCAGGGGCCTCCAGAGGCTACACCTTC. The encoded protein is CASSDSSGASRGYTF.

Here the CDR3 DNA reads TGTGCCAGCAGCCTCCGACAGGGGGCTTACGAGCAGTACTTC. As protein: CASSLRQGAYEQYF. J is TRBJ2-7 and V is TRBV7-2, with 10 bases fitting TRBD1. This CDR3 is 14 amino acids long. Germline loops: CDR1 SGHTA, CDR2 FQGNSA. V gave up 5 bases and J gave up 4 bases; unmatched junction bases: 5.

The chain carries TRBV6-1 and TRBJ1-2; 10 nucleotides align to TRBD1. V was pared by 1 base and J by 4 bases, with 0 bases of the junction left unmatched. Germline lookup yields CDR1 MNHNS and CDR2 SASEGT. This CDR3 region has 14 residues. The CDR3 loop is CASSEGTGGYGYTF. The CDR3 region has the DNA TGTGCCAGCAGTGAAGGGACAGGGGGCTATGGCTACACCTTC.

The chain links TRBV28 to TRBJ2-1; 8 bases line up with TRBD2. V trimming: 5 bases; J trimming: 0 bases; junction bases outside the gene matches: 3. This CDR3 contains 15 residues. Germline values: CDR1 MDHEN, CDR2 SYDVKM. DNA for the CDR3: TGTGCCAGCAGTAGCGGGGGCCTCTCCTACAATGAGCAGTTCTTC. Its translation is CASSSGGLSYNEQFF.

The rearrangement links TRBV19 to TRBJ2-6; perhaps TRBD2 as D (5 bases). The CDR3 loop spans 14 amino acids. V lost 8 bases and J lost 2, with 10 bases in between. Germline V lookup: CDR1 LNHDA, CDR2 SQIVND (reference sequence). CDR3 sequence reads: CASRRDPGANVLTF. The DNA of the CDR3 is TGTGCCAGTCGCCGGGATCCTGGGGCCAACGTCCTGACTTTC.